There are a few counts of the clone carrying this T cell receptor (beta chain). Its antigen is undetermined. From the reads, TCRdb called clonotypes with MiXCR, one entry per CDR3 protein. Of about 140,000 distinct CDR3 sequences in the sample, about 6% are singletons; the top ten hold around 17%. This entry belongs to a study of T cell repertoires in cytomegalovirus infection. Looking at the study overall: Shared public TCR beta signatures pointed to both CMV infection and a matching HLA type.

Study-wide results and limits: Ex vivo, HLA-C-restricted CMV-specific TCR beta clonotypes prevailed over the rest of the response.

The CDR3 runs 15 residues. The ends were cut back, 3 bases at V and 0 bases at J, with 11 bases in the middle. The V gene's germline CDR1 is DFQATT and CDR2 SNEGSKA (reference sequence). The V gene is TRBV20-1, the J gene TRBJ1-4; the D is unclear. Sequenced sample: PBMCs. This receptor was taken from a human donor in good health (CMV status not recorded). Some clones in this sample may be carry-over from other donors' samples. The DNA for the CDR3 is TGCAGTGCTAGGTCACGGCGGGCAACTAATGAAAAACTGTTTTTT. Amino acids: CSARSRRATNEKLFF.